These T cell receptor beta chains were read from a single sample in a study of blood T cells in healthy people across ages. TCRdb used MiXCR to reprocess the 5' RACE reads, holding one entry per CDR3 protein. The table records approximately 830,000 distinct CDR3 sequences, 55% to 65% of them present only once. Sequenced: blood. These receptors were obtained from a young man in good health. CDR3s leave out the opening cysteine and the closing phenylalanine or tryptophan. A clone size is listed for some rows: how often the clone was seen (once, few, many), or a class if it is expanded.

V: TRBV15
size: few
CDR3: ATSRDQNEQF

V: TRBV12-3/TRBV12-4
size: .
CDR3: ASIGQTFSNQPQH

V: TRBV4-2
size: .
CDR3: ASSQTTGGSTDTQY

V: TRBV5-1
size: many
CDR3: ASRAEDPRISYEQY

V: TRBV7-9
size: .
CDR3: ASSRGDRGYNEQY

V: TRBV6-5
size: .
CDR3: ASSPPSTGGDQPQH

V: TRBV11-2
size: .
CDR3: ASSFKGGWNEKLF

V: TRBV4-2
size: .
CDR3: ASSHTGRNEQF

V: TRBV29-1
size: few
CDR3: SVATGRSYEQY

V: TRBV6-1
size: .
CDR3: ASSNAGGGKGGSYNSPLH

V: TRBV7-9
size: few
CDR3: ASSLVLGTVGETQY

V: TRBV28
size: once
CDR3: ASGIRGNEQY

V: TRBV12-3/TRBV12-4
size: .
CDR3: ASRAGSGEQY

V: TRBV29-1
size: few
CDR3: SVVKGAGDTQY

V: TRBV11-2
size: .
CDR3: ASTGQGDGYT

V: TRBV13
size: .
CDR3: ASSLGPRSNEKLF

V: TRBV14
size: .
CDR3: ASSQGFFNYGYT

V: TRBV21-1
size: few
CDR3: ASSSPGNCPYGYT

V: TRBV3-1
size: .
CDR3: ASSQDWIGRLPAF

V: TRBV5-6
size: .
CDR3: ASSPGWGYGGYT

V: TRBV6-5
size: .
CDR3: ASRSTGRNQPQH

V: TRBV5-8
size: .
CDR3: ASSTPYTDTQY

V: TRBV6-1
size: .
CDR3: ASSLNTGGTTNEKLF

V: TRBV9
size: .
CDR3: ASSVGLGETF

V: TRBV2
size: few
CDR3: ATTTDTQY

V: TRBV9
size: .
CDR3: ASSPRASSYNSPLH